A single T cell receptor (beta chain) is shown here with its context. TCRdb fed the RT-PCR reads into MiXCR, producing one record per CDR3 protein. The sample carries about a million distinct CDR3 sequences, roughly 18% recorded once. This specimen comes from a study of patients and donors after allogeneic stem cell transplantation. This clonotype was obtained from a human donor who was either an allogeneic HSCT recipient or a stem cell or donor lymphocyte infusion donor (not recorded which). It is not recorded whose cells these are; they may come from a transplant donor. Sequenced material: blood, either unsorted or a sorted T cell fraction (not recorded which).

In nucleotides, the CDR3 is TGCAGTGCTTCGACTAGCGGGGGAATCTCCTACGAGCAGTACTTC. Residues: CSASTSGGISYEQYF. The chain is built from TRBV20-1 and TRBJ2-7; 12 bases fit TRBD2. Germline assignment: CDR1 DFQATT and CDR2 SNEGSKA (reference sequence). J was trimmed by 0 bases and V by 5 bases; bases with no gene match: 5. This CDR3 region has 15 residues.